These 28 T cell receptor beta chains were sequenced from one sample in a study of blood T cell repertoires in COVID-19 (TCRdb year 2020). To prepare the library, the immunoSEQ multiplex PCR assay was applied. TCRdb re-hosts the immuneACCESS table, in-frame sequences only. Its copies lack some clones; in the studies checked, an unresolved V gene accounts for under half of them, and the cause for the rest is not known. The sample table holds nearly 400,000 clones, of which approximately 89% were seen once. The ten largest account for 1.5% to 2% of the sample. The sequenced material came from PBMCs or T cells enriched from blood (not recorded which). The receptor set was obtained from a woman aged 25 to 39 who had recovered from COVID-19.

The rearrangement joins TRBV6-2 or TRBV6-3 to TRBJ2-3, with D perhaps TRBD2 (6 bases). CDR3 length: 17 amino acids. V was pared by 0 bases and J by 4 bases, with 17 bases between. CDR1 and CDR2 (germline): MNHEY, SVGEGT. This CDR3 is CASSYSTRRGSPDTQYF. CDR3 nucleotide sequence: TGTGCCAGCAGTTACTCGACTAGGAGGGGAAGTCCAGATACGCAGTATTTT.

The V and J genes are TRBV13 and TRBJ2-2; no clear D. Germline-derived CDR1 and CDR2 are PRHDT and FYEKMQ (reference sequence). The CDR3 consists of 12 residues. V shed 4 bases and J shed 7 bases, with 7 bases lying between them. CDR3 loop: CASSSKFGELFF. The CDR3 DNA is TGTGCCAGCAGCTCCAAATTCGGGGAGCTGTTTTTT.

Only one count was recorded for this clone. This rearrangement joins TRBV30 to TRBJ1-6; D might be TRBD1 (5 bases). The V end was cut by 0 bases, the J end by 5 bases, with 14 bases between. The CDR3 has 16 amino acids. Per germline, CDR1 GTSNPN and CDR2 SVGIG (reference sequence). The CDR3 DNA is TGTGCCTGGAGTGTACAATTGGGACTAGATAATTCACCCCTCCACTTT. Translating it yields CAWSVQLGLDNSPLHF.

The chain links TRBV30 to TRBJ1-2; D gene uncertain. CDR1 and CDR2 from the germline V gene are GTSNPN and SVGIG (reference sequence). Trimming left V 3 bases short and J 8 bases short, with 10 bases between. CDR3 length: 11 amino acids. CDR3 coding DNA: TGTGCCTGGAGATCTGTATTCGGCTACACCTTC. Translated: CAWRSVFGYTF.

This clone was seen many times. The chain links TRBV7-3 to TRBJ2-1; D is perhaps TRBD2 (7 bases). The germline V and J ends were trimmed by 4 bases and 10 bases, with 14 bases remaining between them. CDR3 length: 13 residues. CDR1 and CDR2 (germline): SGHTA, FQGTGA. In DNA, the CDR3 is TGTGCCAGCAGCTCCAACTCGGGGGGCGAGCAGTTCTTC. As protein: CASSSNSGGEQFF.

This chain joins TRBV7-9 and TRBJ1-1; TRBD1 might be the D (6 bases). The CDR3 consists of 12 residues. The germline CDR1 and CDR2 sequences are SEHNR and FQNEAQ (reference sequence). The CDR3 protein is CASGGRNTEAFF. For the CDR3, the DNA is TGTGCTTCTGGGGGCCGGAACACTGAAGCTTTCTTT.

The chain is built from TRBV19 and TRBJ1-1; D is perhaps TRBD1 (6 bases). The CDR3 loop spans 15 amino acids. Trimming cost V 6 bases and J 0 bases, with 14 bases left between them. Germline assignment: CDR1 LNHDA and CDR2 SQIVND (reference sequence). The CDR3 protein is CASSRDRLMNTEAFF. The CDR3 DNA sequence: TGTGCCAGTAGCCGAGACAGGCTCATGAACACTGAAGCTTTCTTT. Complete variable domain (other parts from reference TRBV19 and TRBJ1-1): DGGITQSPKYLFRKEGQNVTLSCEQNLNHDAMYWYRQDPGQGLRLIYYSQIVNDFQKGDIAEGYSVSREKKESFPLTVTSAQKNPTAFYLCASSRDRLMNTEAFFGQGTRLTVV.

This sequence joins TRBV12-3 or TRBV12-4 and TRBJ1-2; a possible D gene is TRBD1 (6 bases). V was clipped by 2 bases and J by 8 bases, with 12 bases between them. This CDR3 region has 13 residues. CDR3 nucleotides: TGTGCCAGCAGTTTACAGGGGACGGAGGGCTACACCTTC. It codes for CASSLQGTEGYTF.

This clone was seen only once. The V and J genes are TRBV6-6 and TRBJ2-7, with a possible D match to TRBD2 (6 bases). Per germline, CDR1 MNHNY and CDR2 SVGAGI (reference sequence). V was clipped by 6 bases and J by 1 base, with 10 bases between them. The CDR3 has 13 amino acids. The CDR3 loop reads CASRLGLSYEQYF. As DNA, the CDR3 is TGTGCCAGCAGATTGGGACTTTCCTACGAGCAGTACTTC.

This chain joins TRBV19 and TRBJ1-4; a weak D match, TRBD1 (6 bases). The germline CDR1 and CDR2 sequences are LNHDA and SQIVND (reference sequence). The CDR3 spans 14 residues. V was clipped by 10 bases and J by 3 bases, with 15 bases between them. The CDR3 here is CATTTGQSNEKLFF. The CDR3 DNA sequence: TGTGCCACCACGACCGGACAGTCTAATGAAAAACTGTTTTTT.

The chain has TRBV6-5 and TRBJ1-1; tentative D call: TRBD1 (6 bases). The CDR3 length is 14 residues. Germline CDR1 MNHEY, CDR2 SVGAGI. V lost 7 bases to trimming and J lost 3 bases, with 15 bases between them. The CDR3 reads CASTSRDTDTEAFF. For the CDR3, the DNA is TGTGCCAGCACCTCCCGGGACACCGACACTGAAGCTTTCTTT.

The chain combines TRBV19 with TRBJ2-7; possible D gene TRBD1, 6 bases. Germline lookup yields CDR1 LNHDA and CDR2 SQIVND (reference sequence). Trimming stripped 3 bases from V and 6 bases from J, with 12 bases between. This CDR3 has 13 amino acids. The CDR3 protein is CASSMAGAGEQYF. In DNA form, the CDR3 reads TGTGCCAGTAGTATGGCAGGGGCCGGCGAGCAGTACTTC.

The gene calls are TRBV3-1 (or the pseudogene TRBV3-2) and TRBJ1-4; 8 bases fit TRBD1. The J segment lost 7 bases and the V segment lost 3 bases, leaving 7 bases of the junction unmatched. This CDR3 spans 15 amino acids. From germline, CDR1 is LGHDT and CDR2 YNNKEL (reference sequence). Here the CDR3 reads CASSQLTGAREKLFF. The CDR3 region has the DNA TGTGCCAGCAGCCAGCTGACAGGGGCACGTGAAAAACTGTTTTTT.

The chain combines TRBV7-8 with TRBJ2-3; 10 bases agree with TRBD2. This CDR3 region has 19 residues. Germline CDR1 SGHVS, CDR2 FQNEAQ. V lost 2 bases and J lost 4; bases outside the gene matches: 15. The CDR3 loop is CASSLLRKAGGPSSDTQYF. CDR3 in DNA: TGTGCCAGCAGCTTACTTAGAAAAGCGGGGGGGCCATCTTCAGATACGCAGTATTTT.

This clone was picked up one time. The chain has TRBV7-9 and TRBJ2-3, with 7 bases that match TRBD2. This CDR3 spans 15 amino acids. Germline CDR1 and CDR2: SEHNR and FQNEAQ (reference sequence). J lost 2 bases, V lost 5 bases, and 7 bases had no gene match. The CDR3 DNA sequence: TGTGCCAGCAGCATTCCTAGCGGTTTCACAGATACGCAGTATTTT. This translates into CASSIPSGFTDTQYF.

The V and J genes are TRBV19 and TRBJ1-1; D is ambiguous. Trimming removed 6 bases from V and 6 bases from J, with 14 bases in between. The CDR3 runs 13 residues. The germline gives CDR1 LNHDA, CDR2 SQIVND (reference sequence). CDR3 DNA: TGTGCCAGTAGGGCGGGGATAATTTCTGAAGCTTTCTTT. This gives the protein CASRAGIISEAFF.

The chain employs TRBV9 and TRBJ1-1; D ambiguous. This CDR3 is 14 amino acids long. Germline CDR1 and CDR2: SGDLS and YYNGEE. The V end was cut by 0 bases, the J end by 1 base, with 7 bases between. CDR3 sequence: CASSVAPKNTEAFF. CDR3 DNA: TGTGCCAGCAGCGTAGCCCCTAAGAACACTGAAGCTTTCTTT.

This rearrangement joins TRBV11-2 to TRBJ2-1, with TRBD2 identical over 12 bases. The CDR3 has 14 amino acids. Germline V CDR1 and CDR2: SGHAT, FQNNGV. The ends lost 4 bases at V and 10 bases at J; junction bases unmatched: 5. The CDR3 sequence: CASSSGLAGYEQFF. The CDR3 DNA reads TGTGCCAGCAGCTCCGGACTAGCGGGGTACGAGCAGTTCTTC.

CDR3 region: CAWSAVSTNEKLFF. The DNA of the CDR3 is TGTGCCTGGAGTGCTGTATCGACTAATGAAAAACTGTTTTTT. V is TRBV30 and J is TRBJ1-4, with D unclear. The CDR3 extends over 14 amino acids. Germline CDR1 is GTSNPN and CDR2 is SVGIG (reference sequence). Trimming took 1 base from V and 2 from J, leaving 8 bases between them.

This clone was seen once. The chain combines TRBV18 with TRBJ2-7; TRBD2 is a possible D gene (7 bases). Deletions cut 3 bases from V and 0 bases from J, with 12 bases between. The CDR3 spans 15 residues. Germline V gene sequence: CDR1 KGHSH, CDR2 LQKENI. This CDR3 reads CASSPGGAGSYEQYF. The CDR3 DNA sequence: TGTGCCAGCTCACCGGGGGGGGCCGGCTCCTACGAGCAGTACTTC.

This rearrangement joins TRBV5-1 to TRBJ1-2; 9 positions match TRBD1. CDR1 and CDR2 (germline): SGHRS, YFSETQ. The CDR3 spans 14 residues. Unmatched junction bases numbered 5, after V lost 4 bases and J lost 4 bases. CDR3 loop: CASSVETGGYGYTF. DNA of the CDR3: TGCGCCAGCAGCGTGGAGACAGGGGGCTATGGCTACACCTTC.

This chain joins TRBV5-1 and TRBJ1-1; D might be TRBD1 (6 bases). V was shortened by 7 bases and J by 1 base, with 17 bases between the two germline ends. CDR1 is SGHRS and CDR2 is YFSETQ in the germline V gene. This CDR3 spans 15 amino acids. The CDR3: CASCGGHLGNTEAFF. The CDR3 nucleotides read TGCGCCAGCTGCGGGGGACACTTAGGGAACACTGAAGCTTTCTTT.

This chain uses TRBV2 with TRBJ2-1; 9 bases agree with TRBD2. V dropped 9 bases and J dropped 10; count of bases not matched to a gene: 10. CDR1 SNHLY and CDR2 FYNNEI come from the germline V gene. The CDR3 sequence is 13 residues long. CDR3: CARRTSAPPEQFF. CDR3 DNA sequence: TGTGCCAGGCGGACTAGCGCCCCTCCGGAGCAGTTCTTC.

V gene TRBV9 combines with J gene TRBJ2-2; D possibly corresponds to TRBD1 (6 bases). V was clipped by 0 bases and J by 1 base, with 13 bases between them. CDR3 length: 17 residues. CDR1 and CDR2 from the germline V gene are SGDLS and YYNGEE. The CDR3 coding sequence is TGTGCCAGCAGCGTAGGCCCAGGGGCAAAGAACACCGGGGAGCTGTTTTTT. It translates to CASSVGPGAKNTGELFF.

The CDR3 here is CATSDSTGGLIPNYGYTF. CDR3 nucleotides: TGTGCCACCAGTGACTCGACAGGGGGCCTGATTCCTAACTATGGCTACACCTTC. This chain uses TRBV24-1 with TRBJ1-2, with 10 nucleotides matching TRBD1. The J segment lost 0 bases and the V segment lost 4 bases, leaving 10 bases of the junction unmatched. CDR1 is KGHDR and CDR2 is SFDVKD in the germline V gene. The CDR3 totals 18 residues.

CDR3 nucleotides: TGTGCCAGTAGTATACCACAGAGCTCCTACAATGAGCAGTTCTTC. Residues: CASSIPQSSYNEQFF. The rearrangement links TRBV19 to TRBJ2-1; no reliable D call. Per germline, CDR1 LNHDA and CDR2 SQIVND (reference sequence). The CDR3 consists of 15 residues. V lost 2 bases and J 0 bases, leaving 8 bases between the germline ends. Full variable domain (remainder filled in from reference TRBV19 and TRBJ2-1): DGGITQSPKYLFRKEGQNVTLSCEQNLNHDAMYWYRQDPGQGLRLIYYSQIVNDFQKGDIAEGYSVSREKKESFPLTVTSAQKNPTAFYLCASSIPQSSYNEQFFGPGTRLTVL.

The CDR3 reads CASSLSGTGANVLTF. The CDR3 bases are TGTGCCAGCAGCCTCAGCGGGACAGGGGCCAACGTCCTGACTTTC. This chain links TRBV6-5 with TRBJ2-6, with D possibly matching TRBD2 (7 bases). Per germline, CDR1 MNHEY and CDR2 SVGAGI. The CDR3 runs 15 residues. V lost 6 bases, J lost 4 bases, and 13 bases lay in between.

The chain is built from TRBV7-9 and TRBJ1-4; 7 bases are a match to TRBD1. The germline CDR1 and CDR2 sequences are SEHNR and FQNEAQ (reference sequence). The CDR3 spans 15 residues. V shed 1 base, J shed 2 bases, and the junction held 1 base outside the gene matches. The CDR3: CASSLEGQTNEKLFF. In DNA form, the CDR3 reads TGTGCCAGCAGCTTAGAGGGACAGACTAATGAAAAACTGTTTTTT.